The rows below give T cell receptor beta chains drawn from one sample of a study of spatial heterogeneity in lung cancer. TCRdb recomputed calls from the 5' RACE reads with MiXCR, one row per CDR3 protein. The sample holds 4,000 to 5,000 distinct CDR3 sequences, 8.4% seen once. Sequenced material: lung tumor tissue, taken at surgery. Every receptor here comes from a female donor with early-stage non-small cell lung cancer. The conserved cysteine and the conserved F or W are not part of the CDR3 here.

j_call v_call cdr3_length cdr3_aa
TRBJ1-6 TRBV28 14 ASRYRTGENNSPLH
TRBJ2-1 TRBV6-5 14 ASSSDRLRNYNEQF
TRBJ1-6 TRBV4-1 13 ASSQGQGGSSPLH
TRBJ2-5 TRBV5-1 14 ASSLRTSGGLTTQY
TRBJ1-2 TRBV6-1 12 ASSEGGAGYGYT
TRBJ2-3 TRBV29-1 9 SVPGGDTQY
TRBJ1-1 TRBV6-2/TRBV6-3 15 ASSYSRTGRRNTEAF
TRBJ2-3 TRBV29-1 9 SVTSTDTQY
TRBJ2-7 TRBV3-1 9 ASSSFYEQY
TRBJ1-2 TRBV28 11 ASSHRLADGYT
TRBJ1-6 TRBV18 13 ASSPTGTGDSPLH
TRBJ2-5 TRBV5-1 11 ASSLGQSETQY
TRBJ1-6 TRBV2 12 ASSVGRGISPLH
TRBJ2-1 TRBV20-1 12 SAPLAGGRNEQF
TRBJ2-1 TRBV7-2 11 ASSFSGTGLKF
TRBJ2-3 TRBV7-9 13 ASSPPGVSTDTQY
TRBJ2-5 TRBV10-2 10 ASSEGGETQY
TRBJ2-2 TRBV28 12 ASSPTGNTGELF
TRBJ2-1 TRBV6-2/TRBV6-3 14 ASSYLGLAAYNEQF
TRBJ2-1 TRBV10-3 11 AISGGFYNEQF
TRBJ2-3 TRBV7-3 12 ASSPSGGPGTQY
TRBJ1-3 TRBV28 13 ASRVTPAGGNTIY
TRBJ2-3 TRBV6-5 10 ASSDSTDTQY
TRBJ2-3 TRBV6-5 12 ASSLTGPADTQY
TRBJ2-2 TRBV13 16 ASSSLPGLAENTGELF
TRBJ1-1 TRBV12-3/TRBV12-4 14 ASIPGQGRLAAEAF
TRBJ2-7 TRBV12-5 17 ASGLLPGQALEGSYEQY
TRBJ2-1 TRBV28 14 ASSLPRGGRGNEQF
TRBJ1-1 TRBV6-5 11 ASSYSVNTEAF
TRBJ2-3 TRBV20-1 14 SATPPGLAKYDTQY
TRBJ1-4 TRBV12-3/TRBV12-4 11 ASTKDFNEKLF
TRBJ2-7 TRBV5-6 11 ASSLDQVDEQY
TRBJ1-2 TRBV5-6 9 ASKGAEGYT
TRBJ2-7 TRBV4-1 12 ASSPRDRGWEQY
TRBJ2-7 TRBV7-2 14 ASSLVLGPFSYEQY
TRBJ1-1 TRBV15 14 ATSRDVGQGFPEAF
TRBJ2-7 TRBV10-2 11 ASSNGGAYEQY
TRBJ2-7 TRBV18 12 ASSPLTGSYEQY
TRBJ2-7 TRBV10-3 14 AISESGSGITYEQY
TRBJ1-2 TRBV7-2 13 ASSPRQGIGYGYT
TRBJ1-1 TRBV28 13 ASSLLGSGHAEAF